This passage covers 17 T cell receptor beta chains from one sample sequenced in a study of blood T cell repertoires in COVID-19. Assay used: immunoSEQ multiplex PCR; TCRdb lists only in-frame clones, some missing. The table shows some 70,000 clones, with 88% occurring only once. Sequencing was done on a sample of peripheral blood. These receptors were collected from a human donor in a cohort sampled during active COVID-19.

This clone was counted a few times. The genes are TRBV5-1 and TRBJ1-1, with no clear D. Per the germline V gene, CDR1 is SGHRS and CDR2 is YFSETQ. The CDR3 is 14 residues long. V lost 4 bases and J 4 bases, leaving 14 bases between the germline ends. Written as DNA, the CDR3 is TGCGCCAGCAGCGCCTCCCCAGTCAGCACTGAAGCTTTCTTT. Residues: CASSASPVSTEAFF. Full variable domain (missing parts from reference TRBV5-1 and TRBJ1-1): KAGVTQTPRYLIKTRGQQVTLSCSPISGHRSVSWYQQTPGQGLQFLFEYFSETQRNKGNFPGRFSGRQFSNSRSEMNVSTLELGDSALYLCASSASPVSTEAFFGQGTRLTVV.

This rearrangement joins TRBV7-3 to TRBJ2-1; no reliable D call. With 2 bases removed from V and 0 bases from J, the gap between germline ends came to 8 bases. Germline-derived CDR1 and CDR2 are SGHTA and FQGTGA. This CDR3 is built from 15 residues. The CDR3: CASSLEASSYNEQFF. The CDR3 DNA follows: TGTGCCAGCAGCTTAGAAGCGTCCTCCTACAATGAGCAGTTCTTC.

V and J are TRBV29-1 and TRBJ1-1; D perhaps matches TRBD1 (5 bases). The CDR3 sequence is 12 residues long. The germline CDR1 and CDR2 sequences are SQVTM and ANQGSEA. The germline V and J ends were trimmed by 6 bases and 1 base, with 9 bases remaining between them. The CDR3 loop is CSVFTGNTEAFF. CDR3 DNA: TGCAGCGTGTTTACAGGGAACACTGAAGCTTTCTTT. The complete variable domain, with remaining parts taken from reference TRBV29-1 and TRBJ1-1, reads SAVISQKPSRDICQRGTSLTIQCQVDSQVTMMFWYRQQPGQSLTLIATANQGSEATYESGFVIDKFPISRPNLTFSTLTVSNMSPEDSSIYLCSVFTGNTEAFFGQGTRLTVV.

In its sample, this clone is medium-sized. The chain combines TRBV28 with TRBJ2-7; maybe TRBD1 (5 bases). Trimming took off 5 bases at V and 5 bases at J, with 16 bases between the two ends. CDR3 length: 14 residues. In germline, CDR1 is MDHEN, CDR2 SYDVKM. CDR3 loop: CASSPQGAYHEQYF. The CDR3 coding sequence is TGTGCCAGCAGTCCTCAGGGTGCGTACCACGAGCAGTACTTC. The whole variable domain, remainder taken from reference TRBV28 and TRBJ2-7, is DVKVTQSSRYLVKRTGEKVFLECVQDMDHENMFWYRQDPGLGLRLIYFSYDVKMKEKGDIPEGYSVSREKKERFSLILESASTNQTSMYLCASSPQGAYHEQYFGPGTRLTVT.

The genes are TRBV13 and TRBJ1-1, with a possible D match to TRBD1 (5 bases). In germline, CDR1 is PRHDT, CDR2 FYEKMQ (reference sequence). V was pared by 5 bases and J by 1 base, with 8 bases between. The CDR3 is made up of 13 amino acids. CDR3 coding DNA: TGTGCCAGCAGCCTCGGGGGGAACACTGAAGCTTTCTTT. Protein: CASSLGGNTEAFF.

The chain uses TRBV18 and TRBJ1-2; D is unclear. The ends were cut back, 1 base at V and 4 bases at J, with 7 bases in the middle. The germline gives CDR1 KGHSH, CDR2 LQKENI. The CDR3 runs 13 residues. CDR3 in DNA: TGTGCCAGCTCACCACTGGGCATCTATGGCTACACCTTC. Its translation is CASSPLGIYGYTF. The full variable domain, in which reference TRBV18 and TRBJ1-2 provide the parts outside the CDR3, is NAGVMQNPRHLVRRRGQEARLRCSPMKGHSHVYWYRQLPEEGLKFMVYLQKENIIDESGMPKERFSAEFPKEGPSILRIQQVVRGDSAAYFCASSPLGIYGYTFGSGTRLTVV.

The chain couples TRBV13 to TRBJ1-6; 10 nucleotides align to TRBD1. V trimming: 5 bases; J trimming: 13 bases; junction bases outside the gene matches: 8. The CDR3 has 14 residues. The germline V gene encodes CDR1 PRHDT and CDR2 FYEKMQ (reference sequence). CDR3 coding DNA: TGTGCCAGCAGCACGGGACAGGGGTTGTCGCCCCTCCACTTT. It codes for CASSTGQGLSPLHF.

This clone came up once. The CDR3 region has the DNA TGTGCCAGCAGCCGCCGACTAGCGGCAGATACGCAGTATTTT. Translating gives CASSRRLAADTQYF. The rearrangement links TRBV6-2 or TRBV6-3 to TRBJ2-3, with 9 bases matching TRBD2. This CDR3 is 14 amino acids long. Germline loops: CDR1 MNHEY, CDR2 SVGEGT. The V segment lost 6 bases and the J segment 4 bases; nucleotides outside the gene matches: 5.

This chain joins TRBV28 and TRBJ2-7; 10 bases map to TRBD1. Trimming took 5 bases from V and 6 from J; bases not matched to a gene: 10. The CDR3 sequence is 15 residues long. Looked up from germline, CDR1 is MDHEN and CDR2 is SYDVKM. The CDR3, as DNA: TGTGCCAGCAGTCCTCTCGACAGGGACAGGGGCGAGCAGTACTTC. Translation: CASSPLDRDRGEQYF.

This clone was observed a few times. The CDR3 protein is CASSEAGYNSPLHF. The DNA for the CDR3 is TGTGCCAGCAGTGAAGCGGGGTATAATTCACCCCTCCACTTT. The V call is TRBV25-1, the J call TRBJ1-6; D is uncertain. The germline gives CDR1 MGHDK, CDR2 SYGVNS. V was trimmed by 2 bases and J by 4 bases, leaving 6 bases between them. This CDR3 region has 14 residues.

This rearrangement joins TRBV4-1 to TRBJ1-1, with TRBD1 as a possible D gene (5 bases). V shed 4 bases and J shed 1 base, with 16 bases lying between them. The CDR3 has 16 residues. Germline assignment: CDR1 MGHRA and CDR2 YSYEKL. The CDR3 DNA is TGCGCCAGCAGCCCGATAGGGGCAGGAAAGAACACTGAAGCTTTCTTT. Translated, it gives CASSPIGAGKNTEAFF.

This clone was observed a handful of times. This sequence joins TRBV28 and TRBJ2-4; TRBD2 agrees at 12 bases. Germline V CDR1 and CDR2: MDHEN, SYDVKM. This CDR3 is 15 amino acids long. V gave up 6 bases and J gave up 5 bases; unmatched junction bases: 5. CDR3 bases: TGTGCCAGCAGCAGGACTAGCGGGACCCAAAACATTCAGTACTTC. Encoded protein: CASSRTSGTQNIQYF.

The chain joins TRBV28 to TRBJ1-1; possible D gene TRBD1, 5 bases. Germline V lookup: CDR1 MDHEN, CDR2 SYDVKM. This CDR3 is 14 amino acids long. Between the trimmed V and J ends, which lost 7 bases and 7 bases, there was a span of 19 bases. The DNA of the CDR3 is TGTGCCAGCACTTCGTCGGGGGGTAATATTGAAGCTTTCTTT. This encodes CASTSSGGNIEAFF.

The chain has TRBV19 and TRBJ2-3; D unresolved. V was shortened by 3 bases and J by 2 bases, with 12 bases between the two germline ends. The CDR3 covers 15 residues. Looked up from germline, CDR1 is LNHDA and CDR2 is SQIVND (reference sequence). The CDR3 protein is CASSIFPQDTDTQYF. The CDR3 DNA sequence: TGTGCCAGTAGTATCTTTCCTCAGGACACAGATACGCAGTATTTT.

This chain links TRBV12-5 with TRBJ1-5; D unclear. The CDR3 runs 17 residues. V was pared by 8 bases and J by 1 base, with 21 bases between. Germline-derived CDR1 and CDR2 are LGHNT and FRNRAP. This CDR3 reads CASIQSEGIESNQPQHF. CDR3 DNA sequence: TGTGCTAGTATACAATCTGAGGGAATTGAAAGCAATCAGCCCCAGCATTTT.

The genes are TRBV6-5 and TRBJ2-7, with 11 bases that match TRBD2. V lost 5 bases, J lost 2 bases, and 2 bases stayed unmatched. Germline V CDR1 and CDR2: MNHEY, SVGAGI. This CDR3 has 14 residues. CDR3 region: CASSTSGRPYEQYF. CDR3 nucleotide sequence: TGTGCCAGCAGTACTAGCGGGAGACCCTACGAGCAGTACTTC.

CDR3 coding DNA: TGTGCCATCAGTGAGTCGGTTCCCCAGGGGTATGGCTACACCTTC. As protein: CAISESVPQGYGYTF. The chain carries TRBV10-3 and TRBJ1-2, with D possibly being TRBD1 (6 bases). V lost 0 bases, J lost 5 bases, and 13 bases lay in between. Per germline, CDR1 ENHRY and CDR2 SYGVKD. CDR3 size: 15 residues.